Following are 5 T cell receptor beta chains from one sample sequenced in a study of blood T cell repertoires in COVID-19. Only in-frame clones appear in the TCRdb table, and some are missing; sequencing was by immunoSEQ multiplex PCR. The sample carries some 320,000 clones, 70% to 90% recorded once. The sample comprised peripheral blood. These receptors all come from a woman in her 30s who had recovered from COVID-19.

CDR3 sequence: CASSLTTGNTGELFF. The CDR3, as DNA: TGTGCCAGCAGCTTAACGACAGGGAACACCGGGGAGCTGTTTTTT. J is TRBJ2-2 and V is TRBV5-8; possible D gene TRBD1, 6 bases. Trimming stripped 2 bases from V and 1 base from J, with 9 bases between. Germline CDR1 reads SGHTS; CDR2 reads YDEGEE. The CDR3 covers 15 residues.

The chain joins TRBV9 to TRBJ2-1; TRBD2 aligns across 8 bases. Germline CDR1 reads SGDLS; CDR2 reads YYNGEE. The CDR3 is 19 residues long. The V gene end was trimmed by 2 bases and the J gene end by 3 bases; junction bases not matched to a gene: 16. The CDR3 sequence: CASSVASGSTHGHYNEQFF. The CDR3 coding sequence is TGTGCCAGCAGCGTCGCTAGCGGGTCAACCCACGGCCACTACAATGAGCAGTTCTTC.

V is TRBV9 and J is TRBJ1-4; D is ambiguous. CDR3 size: 13 residues. Trimming removed 0 bases from V and 3 bases from J, with 3 bases in between. Germline V lookup: CDR1 SGDLS, CDR2 YYNGEE. For the CDR3, the DNA is TGTGCCAGCAGCGTAGGGCCTAATGAAAAACTGTTTTTT. It specifies CASSVGPNEKLFF.

The chain has TRBV7-2 and TRBJ2-5; 7 bases fit TRBD1. Germline CDR1 SGHTA, CDR2 FQGNSA. The CDR3 has 14 residues. J was trimmed by 4 bases and V by 3 bases; bases with no gene match: 5. DNA of the CDR3: TGTGCCAGCAGCTTTCAAGGGGGCGGAGAGACCCAGTACTTC. Translating gives CASSFQGGGETQYF.

The rearrangement links TRBV28 to TRBJ1-2; 9 bases are shared with TRBD1. Germline V gene sequence: CDR1 MDHEN, CDR2 SYDVKM. Unmatched junction bases numbered 3, after V lost 6 bases and J lost 4 bases. The CDR3 is made up of 13 amino acids. CDR3 sequence: CASRGTGIYGYTF. DNA for the CDR3: TGTGCCAGCAGGGGGACAGGGATCTATGGCTACACCTTC.